These 12 T cell receptor beta chains share one sample of origin, sequenced in a study of T-cell memory formation after mild COVID-19. TCRdb recomputed calls from the 5' RACE reads with MiXCR, one row per CDR3 protein. Found here are about 410,000 distinct CDR3 sequences, less than 25% of them singletons; the top ten hold about an eighth. Source material: PBMCs or a T cell subset sorted from them (not recorded which). The receptors shown here come from an adult woman who had mild COVID-19 (a few samples of this study predate the infection). Cell type and time point are not known.

The V gene is TRBV24-1, the J gene TRBJ1-1, with a possible D match to TRBD1 (5 bases). The ends were cut back, 3 bases at V and 4 bases at J, with 14 bases in the middle. The CDR3 contains 15 residues. In germline, CDR1 is KGHDR, CDR2 SFDVKD. DNA for the CDR3: TGTGCCACCAGTGATCGAGCTGGGGCGCCCACTGAAGCTTTCTTT. Encoded protein: CATSDRAGAPTEAFF.

The chain combines TRBV7-8 with TRBJ2-7; 9 nucleotides agree with TRBD1. The length of the CDR3 is 15 residues. Trimming cost V 4 bases and J 2 bases; bases outside gene matches: 6. Germline CDR1 reads SGHVS; CDR2 reads FQNEAQ. The CDR3 protein is CASSWSGTGTYEQYF. CDR3 DNA: TGTGCCAGCAGCTGGTCCGGGACAGGGACCTACGAGCAGTACTTC.

This clonotype was recorded a few times. The chain carries TRBV14 and TRBJ1-2, with 7 bases identical to TRBD1. V lost 0 bases, J lost 3 bases, and 7 bases stayed unmatched. From germline, CDR1 is SGHDN and CDR2 FVKESK. This CDR3 contains 16 residues. CDR3 amino acids: CASSQEGRQGYYGYTF. CDR3 coding DNA: TGTGCCAGCAGCCAAGAGGGGCGACAGGGCTACTATGGCTACACCTTC.

This clonotype has only a few counts. The rearrangement uses TRBV5-1 and TRBJ2-2; TRBD1 aligns across 9 bases. This CDR3 has 14 residues. Germline CDR1 reads SGHRS; CDR2 reads YFSETQ. The V and J ends lost 5 bases and 6 bases, in that order; junction bases with no gene match: 5. CDR3 DNA sequence: TGCGCCAGCAGATGGGACAGGGAGTCCGGGGAGCTGTTTTTT. Protein sequence: CASRWDRESGELFF. Looking up the rest from reference TRBV5-1 and TRBJ2-2 gives the full variable domain: KAGVTQTPRYLIKTRGQQVTLSCSPISGHRSVSWYQQTPGQGLQFLFEYFSETQRNKGNFPGRFSGRQFSNSRSEMNVSTLELGDSALYLCASRWDRESGELFFGEGSRLTVL.

This clonotype was counted only a few times. J is TRBJ2-6 and V is TRBV18, with D possibly TRBD2 on 6 matching bases. Trimming shortened V by 6 bases and J by 1 base, and 13 bases separated the two germline ends. This CDR3 region has 16 residues. The V gene's germline CDR1 is KGHSH and CDR2 LQKENI. The CDR3 loop is CASSPAGLSGANVLTF. DNA for the CDR3: TGTGCCAGCTCCCCGGCGGGGTTATCTGGGGCCAACGTCCTGACTTTC.

Concerning this clonotype: The germline gene is not matched at one end of the junction; a read error may be the cause. The chain links TRBV6-2 or TRBV6-3 to TRBJ2-2; D is perhaps TRBD1 or TRBD2 (5 bases each). The CDR3 covers 14 residues. Germline CDR1 reads MNHEY; CDR2 reads SVGEGT. CDR3 protein: CASSYARGTGELIF. CDR3 sequence (DNA): TGTGCCAGCAGTTACGCTCGGGGCACCGGGGAGCTGATTTTT.

This clonotype was counted between two and nine times. The chain has TRBV7-9 and TRBJ2-7; D is possibly TRBD1 or TRBD2 (6 bases each). The length of the CDR3 is 14 residues. Trimming cost V 5 bases and J 9 bases, with 20 bases left between them. Looked up from germline, CDR1 is SEHNR and CDR2 is FQNEAQ (reference sequence). In nucleotides, the CDR3 is TGTGCCAGCAGCCTCCCGGGACGGGGGCTCGGGCAGTACTTC. Its translation is CASSLPGRGLGQYF.

This clonotype was seen more than once but under ten times. The chain couples TRBV6-2 or TRBV6-3 to TRBJ1-2, with 10 bases aligning to TRBD1. From germline, CDR1 is MNHEY and CDR2 SVGEGT. Trimming cost V 5 bases and J 14 bases; bases outside gene matches: 8. CDR3 length: 12 amino acids. The CDR3 bases are TGTGCCAGCAGTCCCCCCGGGACAGGGGTAACCTTC. It codes for CASSPPGTGVTF.

This clonotype was counted a few times. The chain carries TRBV25-1 and TRBJ2-1, with 8 bases lining up with TRBD2. V dropped 7 bases and J dropped 8; count of bases not matched to a gene: 7. This CDR3 region has 13 residues. From germline, CDR1 is MGHDK and CDR2 SYGVNS. The CDR3 region is CASTSGSVYEQFF. The CDR3 region has the DNA TGTGCCAGCACCAGCGGGAGTGTGTATGAGCAGTTCTTC.

The chain uses TRBV7-9 and TRBJ2-7; no firm D call. The CDR3 is made up of 14 amino acids. CDR1 and CDR2 from the germline V gene are SEHNR and FQNEAQ (reference sequence). Between the trimmed V and J ends, which lost 2 bases and 0 bases, there was a span of 8 bases. CDR3 region: CASSLIRSSYEQYF. CDR3 coding DNA: TGTGCCAGCAGCTTAATTAGGAGCTCCTACGAGCAGTACTTC.

Only a few counts were recorded for this clonotype. This chain joins TRBV7-9 and TRBJ2-1; D may be TRBD1 or TRBD2 (6 bases each). CDR1 SEHNR and CDR2 FQNEAQ come from the germline V gene (reference sequence). The germline V and J ends were trimmed by 1 base and 4 bases, with 23 bases remaining between them. The CDR3 covers 19 residues. In DNA form, the CDR3 reads TGTGCCAGCAGCTTAGTCCCGCCGGGTGTCGGGGGCTATTACAATGAGCAGTTCTTC. This sequence encodes CASSLVPPGVGGYYNEQFF.

There are many counts of this clonotype. The J gene is TRBJ1-1, the V gene TRBV12-3 or TRBV12-4; D not resolved. The CDR3 totals 12 residues. V shed 3 bases and J shed 5 bases, with 7 bases lying between them. CDR3 bases: TGTGCCAGCAGTTTGAGAAGGACTGAAGCTTTCTTT. Its translation is CASSLRRTEAFF.